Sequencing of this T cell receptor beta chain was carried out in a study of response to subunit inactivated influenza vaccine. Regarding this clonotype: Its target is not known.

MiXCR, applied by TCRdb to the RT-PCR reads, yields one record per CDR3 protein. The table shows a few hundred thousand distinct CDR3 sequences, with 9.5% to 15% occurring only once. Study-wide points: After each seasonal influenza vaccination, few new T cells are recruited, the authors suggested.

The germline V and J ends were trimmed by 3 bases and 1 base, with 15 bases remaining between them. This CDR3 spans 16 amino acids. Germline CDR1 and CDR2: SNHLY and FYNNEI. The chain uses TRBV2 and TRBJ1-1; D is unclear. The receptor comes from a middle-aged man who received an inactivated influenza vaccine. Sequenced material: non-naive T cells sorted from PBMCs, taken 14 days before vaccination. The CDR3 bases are TGTGCCAGCAGTGAGAAAGGAGGAGAGAGGAACACTGAAGCTTTCTTT. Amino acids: CASSEKGGERNTEAFF.